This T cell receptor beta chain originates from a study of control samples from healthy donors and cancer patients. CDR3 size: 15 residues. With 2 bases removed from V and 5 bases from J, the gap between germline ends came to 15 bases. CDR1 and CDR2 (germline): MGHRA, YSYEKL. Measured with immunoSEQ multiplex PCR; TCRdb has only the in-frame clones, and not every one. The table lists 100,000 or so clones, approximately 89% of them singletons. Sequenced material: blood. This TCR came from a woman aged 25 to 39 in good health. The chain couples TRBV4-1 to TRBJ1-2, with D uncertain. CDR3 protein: CASSQSAASRYGYTF. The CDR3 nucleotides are TGCGCCAGCAGCCAATCGGCAGCCTCTAGGTATGGCTACACCTTC.